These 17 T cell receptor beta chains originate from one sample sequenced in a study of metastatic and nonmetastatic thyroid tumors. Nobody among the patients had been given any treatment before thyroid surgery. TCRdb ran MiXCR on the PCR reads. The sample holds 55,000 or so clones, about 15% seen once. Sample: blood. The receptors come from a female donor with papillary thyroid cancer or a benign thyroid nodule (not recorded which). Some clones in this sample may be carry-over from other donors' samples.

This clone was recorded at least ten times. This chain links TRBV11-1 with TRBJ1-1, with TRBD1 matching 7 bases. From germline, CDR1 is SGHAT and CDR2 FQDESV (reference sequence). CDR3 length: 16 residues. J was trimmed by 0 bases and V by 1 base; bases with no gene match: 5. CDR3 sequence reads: CASSLGDRLLNTEAFF. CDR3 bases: TGTGCCAGCAGCTTAGGGGACAGACTACTGAACACTGAAGCTTTCTTT.

This chain's CDR3 is CASSDGTIWRTYEQYF. CDR3 nucleotides: TGCGCCAGCAGCGATGGGACTATCTGGAGGACCTACGAGCAGTACTTC. This chain connects TRBV5-1 to TRBJ2-7, with 7 bases lining up with TRBD2. CDR3 size: 16 residues. CDR1 and CDR2 (germline): SGHRS, YFSETQ. V trimming: 4 bases; J trimming: 2 bases; junction bases outside the gene matches: 12.

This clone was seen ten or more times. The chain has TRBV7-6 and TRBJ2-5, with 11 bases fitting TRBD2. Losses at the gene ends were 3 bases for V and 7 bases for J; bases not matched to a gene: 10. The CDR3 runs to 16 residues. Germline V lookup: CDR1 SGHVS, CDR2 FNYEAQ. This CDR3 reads CASSFSGRASVGTQYF. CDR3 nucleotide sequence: TGTGCCAGCAGCTTTAGCGGGAGGGCCTCGGTCGGGACCCAGTACTTC.

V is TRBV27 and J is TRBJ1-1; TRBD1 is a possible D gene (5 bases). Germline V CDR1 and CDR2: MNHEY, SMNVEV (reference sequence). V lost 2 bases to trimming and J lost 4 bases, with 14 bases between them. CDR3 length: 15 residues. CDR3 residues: CASSLEQVIGTEAFF. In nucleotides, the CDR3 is TGTGCCAGCAGTTTAGAACAGGTGATCGGCACTGAAGCTTTCTTT.

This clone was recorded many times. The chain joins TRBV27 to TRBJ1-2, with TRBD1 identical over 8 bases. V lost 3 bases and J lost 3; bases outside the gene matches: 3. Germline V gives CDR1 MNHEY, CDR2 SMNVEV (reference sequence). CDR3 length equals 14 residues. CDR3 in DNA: TGTGCCAGCAGTTTCGGACAGGGCGACTATGGCTACACCTTC. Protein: CASSFGQGDYGYTF.

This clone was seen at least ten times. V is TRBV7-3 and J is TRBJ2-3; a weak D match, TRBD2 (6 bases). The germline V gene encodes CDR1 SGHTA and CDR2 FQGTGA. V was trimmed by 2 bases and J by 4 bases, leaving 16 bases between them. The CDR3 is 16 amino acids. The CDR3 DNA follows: TGTGCCAGCAGCTTATTTAGTTCGACGGGAGCAGATACGCAGTATTTT. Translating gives CASSLFSSTGADTQYF.

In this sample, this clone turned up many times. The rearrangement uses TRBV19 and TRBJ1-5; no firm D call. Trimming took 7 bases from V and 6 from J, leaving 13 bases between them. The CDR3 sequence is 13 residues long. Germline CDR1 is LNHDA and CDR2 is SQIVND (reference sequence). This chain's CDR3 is CASKQTASQPQHF. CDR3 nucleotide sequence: TGTGCCAGTAAACAGACGGCGTCTCAGCCCCAGCATTTT.

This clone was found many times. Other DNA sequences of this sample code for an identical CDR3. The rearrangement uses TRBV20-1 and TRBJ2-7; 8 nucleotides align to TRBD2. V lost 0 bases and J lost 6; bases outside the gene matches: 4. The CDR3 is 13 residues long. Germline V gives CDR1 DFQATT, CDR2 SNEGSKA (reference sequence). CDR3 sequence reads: CSARERLASEQYF. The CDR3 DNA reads TGCAGTGCTAGAGAACGACTAGCGAGCGAGCAGTACTTC.

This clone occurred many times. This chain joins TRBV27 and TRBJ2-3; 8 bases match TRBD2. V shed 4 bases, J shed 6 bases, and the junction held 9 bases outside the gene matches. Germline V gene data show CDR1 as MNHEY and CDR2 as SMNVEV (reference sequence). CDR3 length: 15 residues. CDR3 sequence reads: CASSYSGGWMDTQYF. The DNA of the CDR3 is TGTGCCAGCAGTTATTCGGGAGGGTGGATGGATACGCAGTATTTT.

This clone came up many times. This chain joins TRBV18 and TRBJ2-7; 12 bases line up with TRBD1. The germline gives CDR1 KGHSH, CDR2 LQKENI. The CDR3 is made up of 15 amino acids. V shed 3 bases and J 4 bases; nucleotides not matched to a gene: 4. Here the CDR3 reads CASSPGQGAKYEQYF. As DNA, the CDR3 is TGTGCCAGCTCACCGGGACAGGGGGCGAAGTACGAGCAGTACTTC.

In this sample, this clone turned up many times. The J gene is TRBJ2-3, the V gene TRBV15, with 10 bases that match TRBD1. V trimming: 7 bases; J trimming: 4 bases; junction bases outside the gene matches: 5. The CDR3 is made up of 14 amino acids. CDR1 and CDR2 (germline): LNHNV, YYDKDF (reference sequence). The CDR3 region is CATKRGTGADTQYF. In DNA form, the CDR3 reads TGTGCCACCAAGAGGGGGACAGGGGCAGATACGCAGTATTTT.

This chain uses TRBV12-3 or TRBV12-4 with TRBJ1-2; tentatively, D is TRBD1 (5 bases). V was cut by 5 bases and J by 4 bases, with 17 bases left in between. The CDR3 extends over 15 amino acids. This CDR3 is CASSTGHGSSYGYTF. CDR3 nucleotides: TGTGCCAGCAGTACCGGACATGGGTCTAGCTATGGCTACACCTTC.

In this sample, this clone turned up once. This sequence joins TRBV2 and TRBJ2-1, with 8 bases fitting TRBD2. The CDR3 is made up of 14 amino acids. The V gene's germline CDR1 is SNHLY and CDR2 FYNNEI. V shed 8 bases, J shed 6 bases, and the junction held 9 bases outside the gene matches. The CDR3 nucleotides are TGTGCCAGCTCACAGCGGGAGATCCCCAATGAGCAGTTCTTC. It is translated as CASSQREIPNEQFF. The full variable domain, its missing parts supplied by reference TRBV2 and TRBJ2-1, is EPEVTQTPSHQVTQMGQEVILRCVPISNHLYFYWYRQILGQKVEFLVSFYNNEISEKSEIFDDQFSVERPDGSNFTLKIRSTKLEDSAMYFCASSQREIPNEQFFGPGTRLTVL.

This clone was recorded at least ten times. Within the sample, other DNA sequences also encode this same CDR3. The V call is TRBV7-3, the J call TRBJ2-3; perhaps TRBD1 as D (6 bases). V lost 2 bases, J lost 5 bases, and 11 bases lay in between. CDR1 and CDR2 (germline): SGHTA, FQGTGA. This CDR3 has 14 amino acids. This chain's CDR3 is CASSLGGGRDTQYF. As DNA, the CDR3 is TGTGCCAGCAGCTTAGGGGGCGGCAGAGATACGCAGTATTTT.

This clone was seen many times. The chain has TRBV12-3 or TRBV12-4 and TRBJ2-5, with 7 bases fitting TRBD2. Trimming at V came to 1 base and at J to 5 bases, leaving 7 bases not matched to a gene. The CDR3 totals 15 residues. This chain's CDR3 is CASSLGSGGSETQYF. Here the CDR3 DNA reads TGTGCCAGCAGTTTAGGGTCGGGGGGATCCGAGACCCAGTACTTC.

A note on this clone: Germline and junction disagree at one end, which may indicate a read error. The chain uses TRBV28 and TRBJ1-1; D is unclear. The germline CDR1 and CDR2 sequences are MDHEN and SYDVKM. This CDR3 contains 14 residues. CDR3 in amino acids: CASSLIYGRTEALF. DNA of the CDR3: TGTGCCAGCAGTTTAATATACGGGAGGACTGAAGCTCTCTTT.

This chain's CDR3 is CASTTKPETYNEQFF. CDR3 nucleotides: TGTGCCAGCACAACCAAACCAGAGACTTACAATGAGCAGTTCTTC. This sequence joins TRBV6-1 and TRBJ2-1; D ambiguous. The CDR3 totals 15 residues. Germline V lookup: CDR1 MNHNS, CDR2 SASEGT. With 7 bases removed from V and 4 bases from J, the gap between germline ends came to 17 bases.